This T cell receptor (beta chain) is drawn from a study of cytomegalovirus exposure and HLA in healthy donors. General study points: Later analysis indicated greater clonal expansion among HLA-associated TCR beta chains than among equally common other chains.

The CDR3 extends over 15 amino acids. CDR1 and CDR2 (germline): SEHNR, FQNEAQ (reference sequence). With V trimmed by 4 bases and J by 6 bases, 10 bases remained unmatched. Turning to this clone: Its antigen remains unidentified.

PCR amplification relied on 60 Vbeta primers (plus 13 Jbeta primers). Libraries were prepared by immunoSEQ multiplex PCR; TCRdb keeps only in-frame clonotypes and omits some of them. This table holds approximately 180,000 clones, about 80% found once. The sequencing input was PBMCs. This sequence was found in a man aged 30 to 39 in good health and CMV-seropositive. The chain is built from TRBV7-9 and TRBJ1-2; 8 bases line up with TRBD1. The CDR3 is CASSSPVDRGDGYTF. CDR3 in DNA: TGTGCCAGCAGCTCCCCTGTTGACAGGGGAGATGGCTACACCTTC.